The source of this T cell receptor (beta chain) is a study of T cells in Graves' hyperthyroidism and ophthalmopathy. V lost 6 bases, J lost 9 bases, and 15 bases lay in between. CDR3 length: 12 amino acids. From germline, CDR1 is SEHNR and CDR2 FQNEAQ (reference sequence). TCR beta CDR3 region amplification was performed from RNA transcripts. A set of HTBI primers served as the primers for a first-round RT-PCR of the TCR CDR3. Via MiXCR, TCRdb re-called the multiplex PCR reads, giving one row per CDR3 protein. Of 200,000 to 250,000 distinct CDR3 sequences listed, approximately 23% were seen once; the top ten hold around 40%. This clonotype was detected ten times or more. Together with thyroid ultrasound, orbital computed tomography, serum thyroxine and TRAb, clinical symptoms were used for diagnoses. A 10 ml volume of fresh peripheral blood provided the PBMCs.

This clonotype was sampled from a woman between 35 and 50 years old with Graves' ophthalmopathy. Sequencing used blood. The chain combines TRBV7-9 with TRBJ2-7; D uncertain. The CDR3 DNA reads TGTGCCAGCAGTAGGGCCGATGGAGTGCAGTACTTC. Translating gives CASSRADGVQYF.